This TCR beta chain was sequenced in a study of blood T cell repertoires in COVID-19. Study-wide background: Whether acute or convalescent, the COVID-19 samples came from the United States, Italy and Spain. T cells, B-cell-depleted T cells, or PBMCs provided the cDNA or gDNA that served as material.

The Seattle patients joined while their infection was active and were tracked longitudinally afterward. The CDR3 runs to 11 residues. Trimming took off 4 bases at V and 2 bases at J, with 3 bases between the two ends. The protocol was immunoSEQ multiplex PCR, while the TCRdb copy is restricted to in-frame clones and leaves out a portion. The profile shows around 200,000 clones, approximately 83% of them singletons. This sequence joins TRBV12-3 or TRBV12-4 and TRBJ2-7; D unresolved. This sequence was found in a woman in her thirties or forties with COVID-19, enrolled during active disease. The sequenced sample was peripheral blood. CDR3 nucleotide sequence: TGTGCCAGCAGTTCCACCTACGAGCAGTACTTC. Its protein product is CASSSTYEQYF.